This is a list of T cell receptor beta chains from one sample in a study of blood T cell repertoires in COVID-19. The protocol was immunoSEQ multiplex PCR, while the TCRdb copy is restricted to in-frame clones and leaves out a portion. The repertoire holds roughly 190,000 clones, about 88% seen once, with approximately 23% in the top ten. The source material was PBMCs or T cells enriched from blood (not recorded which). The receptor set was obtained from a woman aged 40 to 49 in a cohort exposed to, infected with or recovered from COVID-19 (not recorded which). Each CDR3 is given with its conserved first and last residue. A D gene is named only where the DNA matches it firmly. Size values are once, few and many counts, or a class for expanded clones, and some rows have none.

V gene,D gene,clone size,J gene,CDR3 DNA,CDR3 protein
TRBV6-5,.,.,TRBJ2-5,TGTGCCAGCAGTTACTCGAGGGCAGGAAAGACCCAGTACTTC,CASSYSRAGKTQYF
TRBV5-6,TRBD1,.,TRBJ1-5,TGTGCCAGCAGCTTGGGACAGGGGCTGAATCAGCCCCAGCATTTT,CASSLGQGLNQPQHF
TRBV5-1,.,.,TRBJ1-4,TGCGCCAGCAGCTTACAGGCTAATGAAAAACTGTTTTTT,CASSLQANEKLFF
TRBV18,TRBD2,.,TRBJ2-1,TGTGCCAGCTCTCCCATTATGGCGGGAGAGGGTAACAATGAGCAGTTCTTC,CASSPIMAGEGNNEQFF
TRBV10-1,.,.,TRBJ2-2,TGCGCCAGCGGGGACAAACTCTACGACACCGGGGAGCTGTTTTTT,CASGDKLYDTGELFF
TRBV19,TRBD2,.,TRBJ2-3,TGTGCCAGTAGTTCTCGGAGACTAGCGGGACCGGGAACAGATACGCAGTATTTT,CASSSRRLAGPGTDTQYF
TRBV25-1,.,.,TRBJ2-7,TGTGCCAGCAGCGCTTGGGGAGGAACCTACGAGCAATACTTC,CASSAWGGTYEQYF
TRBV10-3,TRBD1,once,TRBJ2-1,TGTGCCATCAGTGAGTCGACGACAGGGGGCGCCGACAATGAGCAGTTCTTC,CAISESTTGGADNEQFF
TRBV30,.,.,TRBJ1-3,TGTGCCTGGAGGGCGGAGGGAGCTGGAAACACCATATATTTT,CAWRAEGAGNTIYF
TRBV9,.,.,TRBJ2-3,TGTGCCAGCAGCCCTCGACTACGGATCACAGATACGCAGTATTTT,CASSPRLRITDTQYF
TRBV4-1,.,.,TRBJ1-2,TGCGCCAGCAGCCAAGGGGCAGGGGCAATTGGAGGCTACACCTTC,CASSQGAGAIGGYTF
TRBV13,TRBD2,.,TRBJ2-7,TGTGCCAGCAGCACATCTAGCGGAAGTGAATCCTACGAGCAGTACTTC,CASSTSSGSESYEQYF
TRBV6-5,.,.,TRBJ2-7,TGTGCCAGCAGCCCATTCTCAGGGAATTACGAGCAGTACTTC,CASSPFSGNYEQYF
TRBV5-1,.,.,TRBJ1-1,TGCGCCAGCAGCTTGACAGGGTGGGGAACTGAAGCTTTCTTT,CASSLTGWGTEAFF
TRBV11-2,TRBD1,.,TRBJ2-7,TGTGCCAGCAGATCAACAGGGGCGGACGCCTACGAGCAGTACTTC,CASRSTGADAYEQYF
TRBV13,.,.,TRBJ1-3,TGTGCCAGCAGCTTAGGGGGCTGGTCTGGAAACACCATATATTTT,CASSLGGWSGNTIYF
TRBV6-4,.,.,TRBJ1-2,TGTGCCAGGGGTAGGGAGGTAAGGGGCTACACCTTC,CARGREVRGYTF
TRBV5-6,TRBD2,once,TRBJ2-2,TGTGCCAGCAGCTTACTAGCGGGCTATCTAACCGGGGAGCTGTTTTTT,CASSLLAGYLTGELFF
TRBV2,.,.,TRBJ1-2,TGTGCCAGCAGGGCCTCTTATGGGGCGAACTATGGCTACACCTTC,CASRASYGANYGYTF
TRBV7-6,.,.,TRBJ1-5,TGTGCCAGCAGCCCGGGGATACTGGATCAGCCCCAGCATTTT,CASSPGILDQPQHF
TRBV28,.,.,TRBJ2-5,TGTGCCAGCAGTTTATCCCAGGAACTTCAAGAGACCCAGTACTTC,CASSLSQELQETQYF
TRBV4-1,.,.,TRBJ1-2,TGCGCCAGCAGCCCGTGGGACAAAGCCTATGGCTACACCTTC,CASSPWDKAYGYTF
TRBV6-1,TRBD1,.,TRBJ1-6,TGTGCCAGCAGTGAAACCCCTTACACAGGGGTTAATTCACCCCTCCACTTT,CASSETPYTGVNSPLHF
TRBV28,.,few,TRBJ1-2,TGTGCCAGCCATAGGGCCTCGGGAAACTATGGCTACACCTTC,CASHRASGNYGYTF
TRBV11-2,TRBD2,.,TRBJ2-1,TGTGCCAGCAGCTTAAGCCTGGGAGGGAATGAGCAGTTCTTC,CASSLSLGGNEQFF
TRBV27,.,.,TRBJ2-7,TGTGCCAGCAGTTCTCCGGGACTTCTTGGGGATGAGCAGTACTTC,CASSSPGLLGDEQYF
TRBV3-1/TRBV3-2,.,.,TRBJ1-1,TGTGCCAGCAGCCCGCGGAGGACCGGGACTGAAGCTTTCTTT,CASSPRRTGTEAFF
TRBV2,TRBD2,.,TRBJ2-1,TGTGCCAGCAGTGCCTACCTCCGGGAAGCGGGGGGGCAAGTCAATGAGCAGTTCTTC,CASSAYLREAGGQVNEQFF
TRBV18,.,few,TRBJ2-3,TGTGCCAGCTCACCTCTGCAGGGGCGCACAGATACGCAGTATTTT,CASSPLQGRTDTQYF
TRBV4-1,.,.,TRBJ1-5,TGCGCCAGCAGCCAAGATCTTGGGCGGGGTCTGAGGCCCCAGCATTTT,CASSQDLGRGLRPQHF
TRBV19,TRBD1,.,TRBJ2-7,TGTGCCAGTAGTATTATGACAGGGGGCGAGCAGTACTTC,CASSIMTGGEQYF
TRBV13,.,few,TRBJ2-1,TGTGCCAGCAGCTTAGGATCCCAGCGGGCCGACAATGAGCAGTTCTTC,CASSLGSQRADNEQFF
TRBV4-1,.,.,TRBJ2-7,TGCGCCAGCAGCCAAGTAAAGGGCGGCTCCAGGGGCTACGAGCAGTACTTC,CASSQVKGGSRGYEQYF
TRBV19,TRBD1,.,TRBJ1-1,TGTGCCAGTAGTACGGACAGGGGGCGATTATATACTGAAGCTTTCTTT,CASSTDRGRLYTEAFF
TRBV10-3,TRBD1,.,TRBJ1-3,TGTGCCATCAGTGAGTCGGCCGGGGGACAGGGAGGAAACACCATATATTTT,CAISESAGGQGGNTIYF
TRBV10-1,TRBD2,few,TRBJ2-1,TGCGCCAGCAGTGATGCTAGCGGTCAAGTGAGCTCCTACAATGAGCAGTTCTTC,CASSDASGQVSSYNEQFF
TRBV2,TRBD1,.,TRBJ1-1,TGTGCCAGCAGTGGACAGGGGATGAACACTGAAGCTTTCTTT,CASSGQGMNTEAFF
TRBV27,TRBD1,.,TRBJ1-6,TGTGCCAGCAGTCCTGGACAGGGGGTTAATTCACCCCTCCACTTT,CASSPGQGVNSPLHF
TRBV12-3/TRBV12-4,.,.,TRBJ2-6,TGTGCCACTTTCCGGTCTGGGGCCAACGTCCTGACTTTC,CATFRSGANVLTF
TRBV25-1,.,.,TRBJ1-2,TGTGCCAGCAGTGCACCCTCGGGGGAAGGTTGGAGAAATGGCTACACCTTC,CASSAPSGEGWRNGYTF
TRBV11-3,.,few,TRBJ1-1,TGTGCCAGCAGCATCGGGGGTAGTGAAGCTTTCTTT,CASSIGGSEAFF
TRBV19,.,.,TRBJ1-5,TGTGCCAGTAGTACACACAGGGGCAATCAGCCCCAGCATTTT,CASSTHRGNQPQHF
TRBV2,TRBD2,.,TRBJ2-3,TGTGCCAGCAAAGCGGGACCCACGAAACCAGATACGCAGTATTTT,CASKAGPTKPDTQYF
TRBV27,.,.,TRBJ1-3,TGTGCCAGCAGTTTATCGCAGGGTTATGCTGGAAACACCATATATTTT,CASSLSQGYAGNTIYF
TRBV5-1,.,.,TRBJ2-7,TGCGCCAGCAGGAGATTTGGAGCGCCCGCCTACGAGCAGTACTTC,CASRRFGAPAYEQYF
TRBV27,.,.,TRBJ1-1,TGTGCCAGCAGTTTCGCCAGGATGAACACTGAAGCTTTCTTT,CASSFARMNTEAFF
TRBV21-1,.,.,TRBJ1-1,TGTGCCAGCAGCGCGCCACTTAACACTGAAGCTTTCTTT,CASSAPLNTEAFF
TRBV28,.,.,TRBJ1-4,TGTGCCAGCAGTCGCGGTAGGGAGAAAGAGAATGAAAAACTGTTTTTT,CASSRGREKENEKLFF
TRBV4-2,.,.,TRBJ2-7,TGTGCCAGCAGCCAAGGGGACGCGGAGGGGACCTTAGAGCAGTACTTC,CASSQGDAEGTLEQYF
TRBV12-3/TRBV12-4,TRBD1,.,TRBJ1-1,TGTGCCAGCAGCTTAGGACAGGCTGAAGCTTTCTTT,CASSLGQAEAFF
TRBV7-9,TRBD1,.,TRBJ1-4,TGTGCCAGCAGCTTAGCGGGGACAGCACTGGGTTCTGAAAAACTGTTTTTT,CASSLAGTALGSEKLFF
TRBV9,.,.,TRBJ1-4,TGTGCCAGCAGCGCACAGGGATCAACTAATGAAAAACTGTTTTTT,CASSAQGSTNEKLFF
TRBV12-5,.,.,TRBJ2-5,TGTGCTAGTGGCAACGGCGGGGGCGCGGAGACCCAGTACTTC,CASGNGGGAETQYF
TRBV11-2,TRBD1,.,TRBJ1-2,TGTGCCAGCAGCTCTACCGGGACAGGGAAGGGCTACACCTTC,CASSSTGTGKGYTF